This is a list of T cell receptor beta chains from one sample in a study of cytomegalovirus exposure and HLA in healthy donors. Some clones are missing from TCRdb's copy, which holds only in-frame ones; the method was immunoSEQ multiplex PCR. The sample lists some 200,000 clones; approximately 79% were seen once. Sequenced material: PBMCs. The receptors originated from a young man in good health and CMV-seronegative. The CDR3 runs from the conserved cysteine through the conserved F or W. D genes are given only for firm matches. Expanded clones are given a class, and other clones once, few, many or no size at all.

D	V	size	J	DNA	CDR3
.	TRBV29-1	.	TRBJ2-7	TGCAGCGTTGGGCTCGGCGGGATATTTCCGTCCTACGAGCAGTACTTC	CSVGLGGIFPSYEQYF
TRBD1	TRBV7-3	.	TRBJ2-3	TGTGCCAGCAGCCGTGCAGGGGGCGCAGGCACAGATACGCAGTATTTT	CASSRAGGAGTDTQYF
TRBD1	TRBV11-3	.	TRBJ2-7	TGTGCCAGCAGCTTACCGGGACAGGACGAGCAGTACTTC	CASSLPGQDEQYF
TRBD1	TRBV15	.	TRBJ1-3	TGTGCCACCAGGCCCGGGACAGATGGAAACACCATATATTTT	CATRPGTDGNTIYF
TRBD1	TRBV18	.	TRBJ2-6	TGTGCCAGCTCACCGACAGGGTCTGGGGCCAACGTCCTGACTTTC	CASSPTGSGANVLTF
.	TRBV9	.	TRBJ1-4	TGTGCCAGCAGCGTAGCTGAGCAGGGCCGGGAAAAACTGTTTTTT	CASSVAEQGREKLFF
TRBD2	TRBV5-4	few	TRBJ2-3	TGTGCCAGCAGCTCTGTAGCGGGAGGGCCGACAGATACGCAGTATTTT	CASSSVAGGPTDTQYF
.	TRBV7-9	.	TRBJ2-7	TGTGCCAGCAGCTTTGGAGACGTACAGTACTTC	CASSFGDVQYF
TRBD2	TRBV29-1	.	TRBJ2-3	TGCAGCGTTAAACCAGGACTAGCGACAGATACGCAGTATTTT	CSVKPGLATDTQYF
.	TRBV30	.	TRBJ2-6	TGTGCCTGGAGTCGGTCTGGGGCCAACGTCCTGACTTTC	CAWSRSGANVLTF
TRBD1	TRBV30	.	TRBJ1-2	TGTGCCTGGAGTGGGAGAGGGTGGAAAGGGACAGATGGCTACACCTTC	CAWSGRGWKGTDGYTF
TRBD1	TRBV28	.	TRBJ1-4	TGTGCCAGCAGTCATCAGGGGGCGCTTGGTAATGAAAAACTGTTTTTT	CASSHQGALGNEKLFF
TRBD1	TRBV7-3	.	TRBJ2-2	TGTGCCAGCAGGCCAACAGGGGGCGGCGGTACCGGGGAGCTGTTTTTT	CASRPTGGGGTGELFF
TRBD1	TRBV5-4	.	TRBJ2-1	TGTGCCAGCAGCTTTAACCCGGGACAGGGAAGGAATGAGCAGTTCTTC	CASSFNPGQGRNEQFF
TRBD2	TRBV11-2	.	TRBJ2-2	TGTGCCAGCAGCCCGCTAGCCCCTAAGCGGGGGTTAGATTGGGAGCTGTTTTTT	CASSPLAPKRGLDWELFF
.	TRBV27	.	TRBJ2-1	TGTGCCAGCAGTTCGCCATTGGGGAGTGAGCAGTTCTTC	CASSSPLGSEQFF
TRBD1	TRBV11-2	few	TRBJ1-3	TGTGCCAGCAGCCCCCGGACAGGCGGAAACACCATATATTTT	CASSPRTGGNTIYF
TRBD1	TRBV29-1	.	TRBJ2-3	TGCAGCGTAGAGGACAGGGGTACGCAGTATTTT	CSVEDRGTQYF
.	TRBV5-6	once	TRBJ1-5	TGTGCCAGCAGCTTGGCCGGGGGAAACAATCAGCCCCAGCATTTT	CASSLAGGNNQPQHF
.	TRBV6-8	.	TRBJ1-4	TGTGCCAGCAGTTTTCTTTGGATTTTCGGACAGAATGAAAAACTGTTTTTT	CASSFLWIFGQNEKLFF
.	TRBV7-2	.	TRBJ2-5	TGTGCCAGCAATCTGCGGGCGGGTTCAGAGACCCAGTACTTC	CASNLRAGSETQYF
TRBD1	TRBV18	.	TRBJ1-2	TGTGCCAGCTCACCACCGGACAGGCATGGCTACACCTTC	CASSPPDRHGYTF
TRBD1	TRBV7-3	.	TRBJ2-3	TGTGCCAGCAGCCCCTCGACAGGGGCCACAGATACGCAGTATTTT	CASSPSTGATDTQYF
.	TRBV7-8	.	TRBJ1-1	TGTGCCAGCAGCTTAGGACGGGGACTAGGACAGCCAATGAACACTGAAGCTTTCTTT	CASSLGRGLGQPMNTEAFF
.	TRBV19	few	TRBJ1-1	TGTGCCAGTAGTATGGGGGGAACAGGCAGTGAAGCTTTCTTT	CASSMGGTGSEAFF
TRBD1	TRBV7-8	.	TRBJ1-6	TGTGCCAGCAGCTTCCGGGACAGCGACAATTCACCCCTCCACTTT	CASSFRDSDNSPLHF
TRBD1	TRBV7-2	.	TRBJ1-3	TGTGCCAGCAGCCCCCGCCCGGACAGGGTTGGAAACACCATATATTTT	CASSPRPDRVGNTIYF
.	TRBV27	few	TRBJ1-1	TGTGCCAGCAGTACAGCAAATCAGGGTATGAACACTGAAGCTTTCTTT	CASSTANQGMNTEAFF
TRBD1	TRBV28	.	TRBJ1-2	TGTGCCAGCAGTGCGGGACAGAGCTATGGCTACACCTTC	CASSAGQSYGYTF
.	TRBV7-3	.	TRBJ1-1	TGTGCCAGCAGCAGCACAGGCAACACTGAAGCTTTCTTT	CASSSTGNTEAFF
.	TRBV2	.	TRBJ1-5	TGTGCCAGCAGAGAGGGAGGGATTGGCAATCAGCCCCAGCATTTT	CASREGGIGNQPQHF
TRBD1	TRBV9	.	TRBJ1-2	TGTGCCAGCAGCGCGCCGGGACAGGGCGATAGATATGGCTACACCTTC	CASSAPGQGDRYGYTF
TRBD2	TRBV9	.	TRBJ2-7	TGTGCCAGCAGCGCTGGACTAGCGGAAACCTACGAGCAGTACTTC	CASSAGLAETYEQYF
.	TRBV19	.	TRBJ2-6	TGTGCCAGTAGTATCCTCTCTGGGGCCAACGTCCTGACTTTC	CASSILSGANVLTF
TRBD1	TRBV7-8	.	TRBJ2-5	TGTGCCAGCAGCCTCGGGACAGGGGGGGAGACCCAGTACTTC	CASSLGTGGETQYF
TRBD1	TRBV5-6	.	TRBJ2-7	TGTGCCAGCAGCCTGACAGGGATGGTCTACGAGCAGTACTTC	CASSLTGMVYEQYF
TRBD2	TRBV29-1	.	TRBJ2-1	TGCAGCGACAACCTAGCGGGAGGGGGCTCTGAGCAGTTCTTC	CSDNLAGGGSEQFF
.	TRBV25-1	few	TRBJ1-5	TGTGCCAGCAGTGAGAGTGGCAATCAGCCCCAGCATTTT	CASSESGNQPQHF
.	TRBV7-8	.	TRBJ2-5	TGTGCCAGCAGCCGCGCTAGCGAAGAGACCCAGTACTTC	CASSRASEETQYF
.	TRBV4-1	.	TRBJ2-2	TGCGCCAGCAGCCAAGGGGAGGGACAGGTTATGGCCGGGGAGCTGTTTTTT	CASSQGEGQVMAGELFF
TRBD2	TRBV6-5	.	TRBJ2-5	TGTGCCAGCAGAGATAGCGGGGCATTGCAAGAGACCCAGTACTTC	CASRDSGALQETQYF
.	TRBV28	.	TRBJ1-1	TGTGCCAGCGGAAGGACAGTCTCGAACACTGAAGCTTTCTTT	CASGRTVSNTEAFF
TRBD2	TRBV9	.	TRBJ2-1	TGTGCCAGCAGCCAGGGACTAGCGAACGACCTCGACGGTGAGCAGTTCTTC	CASSQGLANDLDGEQFF
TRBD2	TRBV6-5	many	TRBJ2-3	TGTGCCAGCAGCCACCTAGCGGGAGGTTCAGATACGCAGTATTTT	CASSHLAGGSDTQYF